The rows below give T cell receptor beta chains drawn from one sample of a study of control samples from healthy donors and cancer patients. Sequenced by immunoSEQ multiplex PCR; TCRdb stores in-frame clones only, minus some. The table includes 100,000 to 150,000 clones, over 80% detected once. Sequencing was performed on PBMCs. These receptors were taken from a man older than 75 with head and neck cancer. CDR3s leave out the opening cysteine and the closing phenylalanine or tryptophan.

j_gene: TRBJ2-2; v_gene: TRBV4-3; CDR3aa: ASSQETGGFGELF
j_gene: TRBJ1-1; v_gene: TRBV4-1; CDR3aa: ASSLVGRGKTEAF
j_gene: TRBJ1-1; v_gene: TRBV5-6; CDR3aa: ASSPWDRYGTEAF
j_gene: TRBJ1-1; v_gene: TRBV5-1; CDR3aa: ASSLRDPLPNTEAF
j_gene: TRBJ2-7; v_gene: TRBV6-5; CDR3aa: ASSSRKVLFYEQY
j_gene: TRBJ1-4; v_gene: TRBV27; CDR3aa: ASRGALWGANEKLF
j_gene: TRBJ1-3; v_gene: TRBV5-4; CDR3aa: ASSLNRRGDTIY
j_gene: TRBJ1-4; v_gene: TRBV7-2; CDR3aa: ASSYLRDRGHEKLF
j_gene: TRBJ1-3; v_gene: TRBV10-3; CDR3aa: AISEGSGLTGNTIY
j_gene: TRBJ1-2; v_gene: TRBV18; CDR3aa: ASSQTVGYT
j_gene: TRBJ1-2; v_gene: TRBV19; CDR3aa: ASTFRDRGRYGYT
j_gene: TRBJ1-2; v_gene: TRBV6-5; CDR3aa: ASSPGRGARYGYT
j_gene: TRBJ1-2; v_gene: TRBV7-9; CDR3aa: ASSLAGTGYT
j_gene: TRBJ1-2; v_gene: TRBV18; CDR3aa: ASSPPLGEAKSYT
j_gene: TRBJ1-1; v_gene: TRBV25-1; CDR3aa: ASSEAGRREAF
j_gene: TRBJ1-2; v_gene: TRBV5-1; CDR3aa: ASSETGEYGYT
j_gene: TRBJ1-4; v_gene: TRBV2; CDR3aa: ASSRWTGRTNEKLF
j_gene: TRBJ2-7; v_gene: TRBV5-1; CDR3aa: ASRLNGLSYEQY
j_gene: TRBJ2-1; v_gene: TRBV24-1; CDR3aa: ATGDTTNDEQF
j_gene: TRBJ1-1; v_gene: TRBV7-8; CDR3aa: ASLIGGSNTEAF
j_gene: TRBJ2-7; v_gene: TRBV11-2; CDR3aa: ASSLGSLEQY
j_gene: TRBJ1-6; v_gene: TRBV7-8; CDR3aa: ASSQGQLNSPLH
j_gene: TRBJ1-1; v_gene: TRBV7-7; CDR3aa: ASSLGWNTEAF
j_gene: TRBJ1-1; v_gene: TRBV9; CDR3aa: ASNVGQVGTEAF
j_gene: TRBJ2-7; v_gene: TRBV5-6; CDR3aa: ASSSTGVSEQY
j_gene: TRBJ2-7; v_gene: TRBV7-6; CDR3aa: ASNLGGQGAYEQY
j_gene: TRBJ2-1; v_gene: TRBV24-1; CDR3aa: ATSDSPGQGISYNEQF
j_gene: TRBJ2-7; v_gene: TRBV3-1/TRBV3-2; CDR3aa: ASSQDSRLAGEQY